This TCR beta chain was recovered during a study of T cell changes during pregnancy in multiple sclerosis. This table comes from immunoSEQ multiplex PCR, and its TCRdb copy is limited to in-frame clones, with some not included. The profile shows about 69,000 clones, 75% to 95% of them singletons. Germline assignment: CDR1 SGHTA and CDR2 FQGNSA. The CDR3 length is 12 residues. Trimming took 5 bases from V and 5 from J, leaving 7 bases between them. The TCR comes from a female donor in good health, enrolled as a control in a pregnancy study. Material: CD4+ T cells from peripheral blood mononuclear cells, obtained in the third trimester of pregnancy. The chain links TRBV7-2 to TRBJ1-5, with unresolved D. CDR3 residues: CASSPRYQPQHF. CDR3 sequence (DNA): TGTGCCAGCAGCCCGCGTTATCAGCCCCAGCATTTT.